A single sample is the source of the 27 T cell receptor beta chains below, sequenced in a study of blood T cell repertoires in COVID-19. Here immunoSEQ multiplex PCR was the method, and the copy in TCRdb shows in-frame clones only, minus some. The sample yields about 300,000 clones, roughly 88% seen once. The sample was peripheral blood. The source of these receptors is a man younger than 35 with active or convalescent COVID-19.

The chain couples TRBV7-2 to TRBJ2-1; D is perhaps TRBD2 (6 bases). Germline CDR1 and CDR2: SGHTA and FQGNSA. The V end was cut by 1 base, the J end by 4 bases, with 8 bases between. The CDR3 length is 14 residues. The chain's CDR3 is CASSLDGTYNEQFF. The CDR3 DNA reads TGTGCCAGCAGCTTAGATGGGACTTACAATGAGCAGTTCTTC.

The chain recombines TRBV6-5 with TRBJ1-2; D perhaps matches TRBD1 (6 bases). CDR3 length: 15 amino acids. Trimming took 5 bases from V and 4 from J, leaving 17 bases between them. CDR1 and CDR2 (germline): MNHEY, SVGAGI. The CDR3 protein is CASSTPQTGAYGYTF. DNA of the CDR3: TGTGCCAGCAGTACCCCCCAGACAGGAGCCTATGGCTACACCTTC.

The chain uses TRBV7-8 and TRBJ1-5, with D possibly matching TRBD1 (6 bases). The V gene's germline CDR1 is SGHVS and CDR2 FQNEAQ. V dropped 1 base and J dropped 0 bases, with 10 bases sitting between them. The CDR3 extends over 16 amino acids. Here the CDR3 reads CASSLGGRGSNQPQHF. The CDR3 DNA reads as TGTGCCAGCAGCTTAGGTGGCAGGGGTAGCAATCAGCCCCAGCATTTT.

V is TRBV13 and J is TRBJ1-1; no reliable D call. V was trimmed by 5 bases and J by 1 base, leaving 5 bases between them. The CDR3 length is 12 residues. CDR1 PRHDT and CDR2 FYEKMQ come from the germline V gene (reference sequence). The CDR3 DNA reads TGTGCCAGCAGCCGGGGGAACACTGAAGCTTTCTTT. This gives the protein CASSRGNTEAFF.

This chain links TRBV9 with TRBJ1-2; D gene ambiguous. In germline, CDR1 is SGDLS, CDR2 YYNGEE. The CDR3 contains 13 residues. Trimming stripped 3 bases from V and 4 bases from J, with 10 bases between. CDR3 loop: CASSAPEGYGYTF. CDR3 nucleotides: TGTGCCAGCAGCGCTCCCGAGGGCTATGGCTACACCTTC.

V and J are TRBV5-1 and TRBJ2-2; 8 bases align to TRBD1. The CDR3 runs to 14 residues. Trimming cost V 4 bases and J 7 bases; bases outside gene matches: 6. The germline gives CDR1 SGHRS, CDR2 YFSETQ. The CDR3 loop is CASSLGQGIGELFF. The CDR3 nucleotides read TGCGCCAGCAGCCTCGGACAGGGCATCGGGGAGCTGTTTTTT.

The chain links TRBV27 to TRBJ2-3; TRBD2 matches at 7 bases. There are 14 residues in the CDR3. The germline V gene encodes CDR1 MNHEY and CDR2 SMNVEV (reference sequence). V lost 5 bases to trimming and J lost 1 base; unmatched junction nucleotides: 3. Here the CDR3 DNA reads TGTGCCAGCAGTGAAGCGGGGCGCACAGATACGCAGTATTTT. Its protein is CASSEAGRTDTQYF.

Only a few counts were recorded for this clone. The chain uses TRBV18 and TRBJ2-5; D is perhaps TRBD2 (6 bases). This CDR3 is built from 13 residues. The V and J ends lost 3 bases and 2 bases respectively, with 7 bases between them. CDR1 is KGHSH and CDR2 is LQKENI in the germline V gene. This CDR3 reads CASSPGGQETQYF. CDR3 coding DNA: TGTGCCAGCTCACCTGGGGGGCAAGAGACCCAGTACTTC.

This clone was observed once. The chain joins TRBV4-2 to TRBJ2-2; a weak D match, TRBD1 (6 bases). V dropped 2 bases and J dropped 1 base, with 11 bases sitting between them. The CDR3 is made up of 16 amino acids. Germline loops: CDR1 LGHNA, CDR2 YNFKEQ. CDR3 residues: CASSQPTGENTGELFF. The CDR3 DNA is TGTGCCAGCAGCCAACCGACAGGAGAGAACACCGGGGAGCTGTTTTTT.

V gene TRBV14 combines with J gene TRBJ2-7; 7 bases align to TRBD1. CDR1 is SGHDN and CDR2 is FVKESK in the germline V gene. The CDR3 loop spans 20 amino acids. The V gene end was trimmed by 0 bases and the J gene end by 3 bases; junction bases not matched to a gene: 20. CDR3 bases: TGTGCCAGCAGCCAAGATACCCCGGGACAGCGGCGTAATAGTATCTACGAGCAGTACTTC. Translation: CASSQDTPGQRRNSIYEQYF.

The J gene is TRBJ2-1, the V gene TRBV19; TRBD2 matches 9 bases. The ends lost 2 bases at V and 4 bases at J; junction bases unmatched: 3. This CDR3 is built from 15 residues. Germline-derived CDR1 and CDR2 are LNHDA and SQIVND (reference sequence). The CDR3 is CASSISTSGYNEQFF. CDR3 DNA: TGTGCCAGTAGTATATCAACTAGCGGGTACAATGAGCAGTTCTTC. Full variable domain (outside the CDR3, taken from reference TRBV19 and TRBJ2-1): DGGITQSPKYLFRKEGQNVTLSCEQNLNHDAMYWYRQDPGQGLRLIYYSQIVNDFQKGDIAEGYSVSREKKESFPLTVTSAQKNPTAFYLCASSISTSGYNEQFFGPGTRLTVL.

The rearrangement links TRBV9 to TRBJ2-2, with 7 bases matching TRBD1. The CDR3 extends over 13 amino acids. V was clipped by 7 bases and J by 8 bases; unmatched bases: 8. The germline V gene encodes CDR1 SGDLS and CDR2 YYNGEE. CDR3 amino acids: CASQTGSAGELFF. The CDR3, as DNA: TGTGCCAGCCAGACAGGGTCGGCTGGGGAGCTGTTTTTT.

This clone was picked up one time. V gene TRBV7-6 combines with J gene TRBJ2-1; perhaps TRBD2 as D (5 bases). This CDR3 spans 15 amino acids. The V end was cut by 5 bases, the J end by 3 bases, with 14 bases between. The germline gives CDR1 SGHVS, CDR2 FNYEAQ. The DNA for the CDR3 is TGTGCCAGCAGCCCATACCTCGAGGGCTACAATGAGCAGTTCTTC. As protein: CASSPYLEGYNEQFF. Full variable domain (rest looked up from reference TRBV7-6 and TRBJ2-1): GAGVSQSPRYKVTKRGQDVALRCDPISGHVSLYWYRQALGQGPEFLTYFNYEAQQDKSGLPNDRFSAERPEGSISTLTIQRTEQRDSAMYRCASSPYLEGYNEQFFGPGTRLTVL.

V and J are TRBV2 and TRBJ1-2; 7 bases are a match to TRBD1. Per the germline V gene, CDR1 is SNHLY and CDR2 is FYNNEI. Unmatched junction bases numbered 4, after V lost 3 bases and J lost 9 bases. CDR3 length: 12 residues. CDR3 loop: CASSEGRGSYTF. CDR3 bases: TGTGCCAGCAGTGAGGGCAGGGGGAGCTACACCTTC. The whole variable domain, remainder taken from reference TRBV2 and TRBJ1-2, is EPEVTQTPSHQVTQMGQEVILRCVPISNHLYFYWYRQILGQKVEFLVSFYNNEISEKSEIFDDQFSVERPDGSNFTLKIRSTKLEDSAMYFCASSEGRGSYTFGSGTRLTVV.

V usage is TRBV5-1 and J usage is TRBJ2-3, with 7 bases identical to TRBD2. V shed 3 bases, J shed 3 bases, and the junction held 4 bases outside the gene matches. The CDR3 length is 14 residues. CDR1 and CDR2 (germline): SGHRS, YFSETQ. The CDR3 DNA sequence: TGCGCCAGCAGCTGGGGGGGAAGGACAGATACGCAGTATTTT. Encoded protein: CASSWGGRTDTQYF.

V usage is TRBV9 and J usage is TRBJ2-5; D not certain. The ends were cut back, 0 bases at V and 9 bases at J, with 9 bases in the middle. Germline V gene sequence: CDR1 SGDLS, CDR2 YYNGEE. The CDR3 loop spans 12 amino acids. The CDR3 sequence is CASSVVGQAQYF. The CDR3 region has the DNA TGTGCCAGCAGCGTAGTAGGTCAGGCCCAGTACTTC.

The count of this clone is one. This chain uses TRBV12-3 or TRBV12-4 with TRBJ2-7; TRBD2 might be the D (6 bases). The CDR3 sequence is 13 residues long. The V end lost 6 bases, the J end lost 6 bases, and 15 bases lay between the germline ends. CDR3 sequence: CASRVDGRGEQYF. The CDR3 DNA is TGTGCCAGCAGGGTCGACGGGCGGGGCGAGCAGTACTTC.

CDR3 sequence: CASRAQGEGNQPQHF. CDR3 in DNA: TGTGCCAGCAGGGCCCAAGGGGAGGGCAATCAGCCCCAGCATTTT. The rearrangement links TRBV6-6 to TRBJ1-5; the D gene is possibly TRBD1 (5 bases). This CDR3 comprises 15 residues. Trimming removed 6 bases from V and 2 bases from J, with 14 bases in between. The germline gives CDR1 MNHNY, CDR2 SVGAGI (reference sequence).

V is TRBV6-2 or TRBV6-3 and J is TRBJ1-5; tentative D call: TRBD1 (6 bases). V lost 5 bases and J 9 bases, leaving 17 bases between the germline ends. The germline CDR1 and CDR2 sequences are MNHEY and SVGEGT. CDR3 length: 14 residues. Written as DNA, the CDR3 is TGTGCCAGCAGTAGCACAGGGTCCGAAGGGCCCCAGCATTTT. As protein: CASSSTGSEGPQHF.

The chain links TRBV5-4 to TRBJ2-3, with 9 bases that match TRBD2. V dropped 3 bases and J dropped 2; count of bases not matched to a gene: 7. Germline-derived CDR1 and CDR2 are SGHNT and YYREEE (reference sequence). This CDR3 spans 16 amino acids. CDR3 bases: TGTGCCAGCAGCTATTCCGCGGGGGGGGTCACAGATACGCAGTATTTT. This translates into CASSYSAGGVTDTQYF.

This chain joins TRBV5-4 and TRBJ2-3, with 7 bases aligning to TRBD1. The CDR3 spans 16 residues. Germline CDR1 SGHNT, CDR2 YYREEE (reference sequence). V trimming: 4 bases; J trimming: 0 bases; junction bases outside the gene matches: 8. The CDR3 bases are TGTGCCAGCAGCCCTAGGGACAGCTCTAGCACAGATACGCAGTATTTT. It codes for CASSPRDSSSTDTQYF.

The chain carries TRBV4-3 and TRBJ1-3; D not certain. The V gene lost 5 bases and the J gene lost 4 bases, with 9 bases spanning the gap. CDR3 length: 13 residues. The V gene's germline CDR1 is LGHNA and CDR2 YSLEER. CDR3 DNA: TGCGCCAGCAGCTCGGGCGGGGGAAACACCATATATTTT. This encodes CASSSGGGNTIYF.

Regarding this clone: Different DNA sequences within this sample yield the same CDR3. Here the CDR3 reads CASSLVYGEQFF. The CDR3 DNA reads TGCGCCAGCAGCTTGGTGTACGGTGAGCAGTTCTTC. V and J are TRBV5-1 and TRBJ2-1; no reliable D call. Between the trimmed V and J ends, which lost 0 bases and 9 bases, there was a span of 7 bases. This CDR3 spans 12 amino acids. Germline lookup yields CDR1 SGHRS and CDR2 YFSETQ.

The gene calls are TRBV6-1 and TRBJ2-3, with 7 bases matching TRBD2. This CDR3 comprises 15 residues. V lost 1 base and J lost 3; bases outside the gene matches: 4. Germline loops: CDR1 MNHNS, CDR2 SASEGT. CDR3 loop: CASSEGTRSTDTQYF. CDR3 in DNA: TGTGCCAGCAGTGAAGGGACTAGAAGTACAGATACGCAGTATTTT.

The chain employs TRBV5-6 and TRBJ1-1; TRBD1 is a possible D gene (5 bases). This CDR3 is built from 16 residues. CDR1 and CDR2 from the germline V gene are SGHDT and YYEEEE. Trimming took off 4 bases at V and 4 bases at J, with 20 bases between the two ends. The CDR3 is CASSHVAGDAVTEAFF. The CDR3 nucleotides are TGTGCCAGCAGCCATGTCGCGGGGGACGCTGTCACTGAAGCTTTCTTT.

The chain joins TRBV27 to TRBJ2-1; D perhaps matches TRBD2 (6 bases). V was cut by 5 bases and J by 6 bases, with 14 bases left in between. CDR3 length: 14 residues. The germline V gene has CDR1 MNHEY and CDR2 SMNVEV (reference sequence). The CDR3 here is CASSAGISFNEQFF. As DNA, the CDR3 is TGTGCCAGCAGTGCGGGGATCTCTTTCAATGAGCAGTTCTTC.

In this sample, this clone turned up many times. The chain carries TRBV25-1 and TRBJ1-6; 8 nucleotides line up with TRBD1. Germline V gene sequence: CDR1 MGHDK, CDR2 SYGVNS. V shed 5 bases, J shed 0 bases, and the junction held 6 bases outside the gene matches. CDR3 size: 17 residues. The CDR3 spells CASSSRDRSSYNSPLHF. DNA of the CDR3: TGTGCCAGCAGTTCCCGGGACAGGAGCTCCTATAATTCACCCCTCCACTTT.